This is a list of T cell receptor beta chains from one sample in a study of blood T cell repertoires in COVID-19. Using immunoSEQ multiplex PCR, the repertoire was profiled, and TCRdb retains in-frame clones only, with some absent. The table has under 350,000 clones, 80% to 90% seen once. Input material: peripheral blood. These receptors all come from a man aged 35 to 55 with acute or convalescent COVID-19. Both conserved end residues are trimmed from each CDR3. Each record gives: CDR3 protein, J gene, V gene.

CDR3 protein: SATGRTEAF
J gene: TRBJ1-1
V gene: TRBV29-1

CDR3 protein: ASSSLYGEQF
J gene: TRBJ2-1
V gene: TRBV7-9

CDR3 protein: ASTPEEYQETQY
J gene: TRBJ2-5
V gene: TRBV7-8

CDR3 protein: ASSVEGYGYT
J gene: TRBJ1-2
V gene: TRBV2

CDR3 protein: ASSWTPNYGYT
J gene: TRBJ1-2
V gene: TRBV19

CDR3 protein: ASSREQGIGTSPLH
J gene: TRBJ1-6
V gene: TRBV5-8

CDR3 protein: ASSLDRSLRF
J gene: TRBJ2-1
V gene: TRBV5-4

CDR3 protein: ASSVAGQGESGNTIY
J gene: TRBJ1-3
V gene: TRBV9

CDR3 protein: AWSDLILGT
J gene: TRBJ1-2
V gene: TRBV30

CDR3 protein: ASRSSARGYEQY
J gene: TRBJ2-7
V gene: TRBV10-2

CDR3 protein: AWTDPADTQY
J gene: TRBJ2-3
V gene: TRBV30

CDR3 protein: AWSVEGNTIY
J gene: TRBJ1-3
V gene: TRBV30

CDR3 protein: ASSGTGGNQPQH
J gene: TRBJ1-5
V gene: TRBV6-2/TRBV6-3

CDR3 protein: ASSRLAGGYNEQF
J gene: TRBJ2-1
V gene: TRBV19

CDR3 protein: ASSVGTSGGVEQF
J gene: TRBJ2-1
V gene: TRBV9

CDR3 protein: ATSITGGRGQPQH
J gene: TRBJ1-5
V gene: TRBV15

CDR3 protein: ASSYTSGGPNEKLF
J gene: TRBJ1-4
V gene: TRBV11-2

CDR3 protein: ASSLAAEPGIYEQY
J gene: TRBJ2-7
V gene: TRBV5-5

CDR3 protein: ASSQVSGHGTQY
J gene: TRBJ2-3
V gene: TRBV14

CDR3 protein: ATGAGGEDTQY
J gene: TRBJ2-3
V gene: TRBV24-1

CDR3 protein: AWSYRFSGNTIY
J gene: TRBJ1-3
V gene: TRBV30

CDR3 protein: ASSQGPGQFSYEQY
J gene: TRBJ2-7
V gene: TRBV14

CDR3 protein: ATSWTGKTEAF
J gene: TRBJ1-1
V gene: TRBV15

CDR3 protein: ASTFDRASYNSPLH
J gene: TRBJ1-6
V gene: TRBV6-6

CDR3 protein: AANSGYEDEQF
J gene: TRBJ2-1
V gene: TRBV10-3

CDR3 protein: ASSRQMGSGAERNEQF
J gene: TRBJ2-1
V gene: TRBV7-9

CDR3 protein: AISGTGAYEQY
J gene: TRBJ2-7
V gene: TRBV10-3

CDR3 protein: ASRSPLSYNEQF
J gene: TRBJ2-1
V gene: TRBV27

CDR3 protein: AWSGGPDRGYT
J gene: TRBJ1-2
V gene: TRBV30

CDR3 protein: ASSPRQGFPYEQY
J gene: TRBJ2-7
V gene: TRBV18

CDR3 protein: ASSPLAGGADTQY
J gene: TRBJ2-3
V gene: TRBV3-1/TRBV3-2

CDR3 protein: ASSYSHGTMGEKLF
J gene: TRBJ1-4
V gene: TRBV6-5

CDR3 protein: ATSRDRAMVHEQY
J gene: TRBJ2-7
V gene: TRBV15

CDR3 protein: ASGREGRWDGYT
J gene: TRBJ1-2
V gene: TRBV6-5

CDR3 protein: AWSPTQWTGYGYGYT
J gene: TRBJ1-2
V gene: TRBV30

CDR3 protein: ASSLDDSGGPISTDTQY
J gene: TRBJ2-3
V gene: TRBV7-9

CDR3 protein: ASSEGPGDYGYT
J gene: TRBJ1-2
V gene: TRBV9

CDR3 protein: ASSLRLAHDTQY
J gene: TRBJ2-3
V gene: TRBV5-4

CDR3 protein: SVVPRTRETQY
J gene: TRBJ2-5
V gene: TRBV29-1

CDR3 protein: ASSSRANVLT
J gene: TRBJ2-6
V gene: TRBV5-1

CDR3 protein: ASSLRSFNQPQH
J gene: TRBJ1-5
V gene: TRBV27

CDR3 protein: ASSFSQTEAF
J gene: TRBJ1-1
V gene: TRBV7-9

CDR3 protein: AISLGLIATDTQY
J gene: TRBJ2-3
V gene: TRBV10-3

CDR3 protein: ASSFAPTADTQY
J gene: TRBJ2-3
V gene: TRBV6-5

CDR3 protein: ASTYEVGNTIY
J gene: TRBJ1-3
V gene: TRBV7-2

CDR3 protein: ATSRASGGALDIQY
J gene: TRBJ2-4
V gene: TRBV15

CDR3 protein: ASSEAGGRNEQF
J gene: TRBJ2-1
V gene: TRBV10-1

CDR3 protein: ATQMWGGNTEAF
J gene: TRBJ1-1
V gene: TRBV19

CDR3 protein: ASSLDTGGTEAF
J gene: TRBJ1-1
V gene: TRBV5-1

CDR3 protein: ASSYGTSGSYEQY
J gene: TRBJ2-7
V gene: TRBV27

CDR3 protein: ASSLRGPTGELF
J gene: TRBJ2-2
V gene: TRBV5-1

CDR3 protein: ASSVYSGNTIY
J gene: TRBJ1-3
V gene: TRBV2

CDR3 protein: ASSGARISNQPQH
J gene: TRBJ1-5
V gene: TRBV7-8